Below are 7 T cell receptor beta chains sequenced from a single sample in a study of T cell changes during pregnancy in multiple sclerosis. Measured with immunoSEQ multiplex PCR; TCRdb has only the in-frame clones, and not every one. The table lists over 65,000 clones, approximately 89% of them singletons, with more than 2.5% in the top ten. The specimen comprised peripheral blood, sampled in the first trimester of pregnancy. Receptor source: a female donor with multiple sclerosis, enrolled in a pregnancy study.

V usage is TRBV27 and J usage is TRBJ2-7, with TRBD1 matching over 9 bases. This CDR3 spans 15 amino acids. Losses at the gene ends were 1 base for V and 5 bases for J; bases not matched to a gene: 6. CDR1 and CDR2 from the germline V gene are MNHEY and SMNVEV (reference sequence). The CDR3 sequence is CASSLLGTGFHEQYF. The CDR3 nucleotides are TGTGCCAGCAGTTTATTAGGGACAGGGTTCCACGAGCAGTACTTC.

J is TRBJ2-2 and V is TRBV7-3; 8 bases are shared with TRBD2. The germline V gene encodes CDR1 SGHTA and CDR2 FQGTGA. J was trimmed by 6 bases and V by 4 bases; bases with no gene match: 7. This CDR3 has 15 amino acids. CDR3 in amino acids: CASSSGLASPGELFF. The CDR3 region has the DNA TGTGCCAGCAGCTCAGGACTAGCCTCACCCGGGGAGCTGTTTTTT.

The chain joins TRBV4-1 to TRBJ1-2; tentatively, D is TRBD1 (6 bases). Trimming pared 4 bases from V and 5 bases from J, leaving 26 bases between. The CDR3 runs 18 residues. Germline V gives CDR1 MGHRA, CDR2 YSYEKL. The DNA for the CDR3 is TGCGCCAGCAGCCCCCTCGTGGCTCCGGGACAACTACTATATGGCTACACCTTC. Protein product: CASSPLVAPGQLLYGYTF.

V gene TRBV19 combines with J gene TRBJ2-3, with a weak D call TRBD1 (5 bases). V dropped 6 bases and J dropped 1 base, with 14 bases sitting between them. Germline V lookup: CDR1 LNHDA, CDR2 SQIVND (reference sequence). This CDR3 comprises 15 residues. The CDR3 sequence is CASRDTGHRTDTQYF. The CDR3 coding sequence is TGTGCCAGTAGGGATACAGGACACCGCACAGATACGCAGTATTTT.

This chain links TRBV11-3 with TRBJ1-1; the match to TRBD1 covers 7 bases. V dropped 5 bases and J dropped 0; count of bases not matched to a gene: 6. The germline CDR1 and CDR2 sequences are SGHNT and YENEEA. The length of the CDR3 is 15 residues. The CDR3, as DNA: TGTGCCAGCAGCCCCCGGGACAGAGTGAACACTGAAGCTTTCTTT. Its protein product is CASSPRDRVNTEAFF.

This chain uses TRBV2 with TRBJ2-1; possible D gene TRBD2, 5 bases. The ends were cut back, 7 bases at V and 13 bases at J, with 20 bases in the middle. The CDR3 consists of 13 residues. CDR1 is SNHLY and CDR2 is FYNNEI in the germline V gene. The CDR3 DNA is TGTGCCAGCATCCCTGGTAGGGAGTTATTCCAGTTCTTC. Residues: CASIPGRELFQFF.

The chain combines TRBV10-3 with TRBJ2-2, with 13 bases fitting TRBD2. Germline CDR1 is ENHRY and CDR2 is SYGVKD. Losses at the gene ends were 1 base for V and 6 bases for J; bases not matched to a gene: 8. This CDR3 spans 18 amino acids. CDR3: CAISEFARGLAGPGELFF. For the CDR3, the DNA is TGTGCCATCAGTGAGTTTGCCAGGGGACTAGCGGGACCCGGGGAGCTGTTTTTT.